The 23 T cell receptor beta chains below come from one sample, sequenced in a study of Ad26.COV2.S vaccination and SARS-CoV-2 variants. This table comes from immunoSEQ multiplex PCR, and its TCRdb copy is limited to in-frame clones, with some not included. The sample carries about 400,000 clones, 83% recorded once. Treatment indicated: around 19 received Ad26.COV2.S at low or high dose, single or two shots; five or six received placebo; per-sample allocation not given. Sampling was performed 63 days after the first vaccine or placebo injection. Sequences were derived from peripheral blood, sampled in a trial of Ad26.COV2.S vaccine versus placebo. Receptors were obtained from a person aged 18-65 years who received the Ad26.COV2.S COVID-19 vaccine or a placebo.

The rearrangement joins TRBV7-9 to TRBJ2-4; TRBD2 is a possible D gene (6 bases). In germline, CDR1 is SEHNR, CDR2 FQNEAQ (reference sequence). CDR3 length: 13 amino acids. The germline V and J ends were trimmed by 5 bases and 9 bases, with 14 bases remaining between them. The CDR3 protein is CASSPSAGRIQYF. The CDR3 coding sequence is TGTGCCAGCAGCCCCAGCGCGGGACGCATTCAGTACTTC. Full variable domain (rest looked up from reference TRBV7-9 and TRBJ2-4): DTGVSQNPRHKITKRGQNVTFRCDPISEHNRLYWYRQTLGQGPEFLTYFQNEAQLEKSRLLSDRFSAERPKGSFSTLEIQRTEQGDSAMYLCASSPSAGRIQYFGAGTRLSVL.

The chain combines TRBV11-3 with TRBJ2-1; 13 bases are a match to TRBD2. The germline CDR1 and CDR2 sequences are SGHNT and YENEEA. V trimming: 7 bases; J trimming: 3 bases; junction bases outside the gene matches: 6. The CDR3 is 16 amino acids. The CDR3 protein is CASKRGLAGSYNEQFF. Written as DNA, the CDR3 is TGTGCCAGCAAGAGGGGACTAGCGGGAAGCTACAATGAGCAGTTCTTC.

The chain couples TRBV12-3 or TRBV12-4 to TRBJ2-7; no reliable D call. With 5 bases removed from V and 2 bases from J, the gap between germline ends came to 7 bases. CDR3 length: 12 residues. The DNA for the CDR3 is TGTGCCAGCAGTATAGGCACCTACGAGCAGTACTTC. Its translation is CASSIGTYEQYF.

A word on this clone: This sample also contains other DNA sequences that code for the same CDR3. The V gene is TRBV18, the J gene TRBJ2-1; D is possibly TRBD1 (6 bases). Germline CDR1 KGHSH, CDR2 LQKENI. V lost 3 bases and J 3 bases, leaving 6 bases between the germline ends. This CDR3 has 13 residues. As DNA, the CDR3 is TGTGCCAGCTCACCGGACAGCTACAATGAGCAGTTCTTC. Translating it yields CASSPDSYNEQFF.

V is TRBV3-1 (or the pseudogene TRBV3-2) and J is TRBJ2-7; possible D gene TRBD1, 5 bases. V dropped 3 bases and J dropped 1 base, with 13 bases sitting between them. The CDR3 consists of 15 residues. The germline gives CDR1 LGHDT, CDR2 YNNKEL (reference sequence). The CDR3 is CASSHPGNSSYEQYF. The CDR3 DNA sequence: TGTGCCAGCAGCCATCCAGGGAACAGTTCCTACGAGCAGTACTTC.

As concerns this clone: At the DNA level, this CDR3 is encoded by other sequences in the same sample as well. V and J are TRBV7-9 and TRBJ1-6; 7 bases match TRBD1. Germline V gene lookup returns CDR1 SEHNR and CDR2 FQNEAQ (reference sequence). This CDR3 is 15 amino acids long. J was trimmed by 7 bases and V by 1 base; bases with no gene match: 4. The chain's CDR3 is CASSLGTGENSPLHF. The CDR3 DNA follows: TGTGCCAGCAGCTTAGGAACAGGGGAAAATTCACCCCTCCACTTT.

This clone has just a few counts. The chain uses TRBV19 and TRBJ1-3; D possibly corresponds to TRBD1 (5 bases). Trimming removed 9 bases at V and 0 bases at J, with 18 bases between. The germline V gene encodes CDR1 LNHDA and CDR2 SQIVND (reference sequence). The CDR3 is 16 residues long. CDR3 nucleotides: TGTGCCAGCAGGGTTTGGGGACCGTTCTCTGGAAACACCATATATTTT. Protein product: CASRVWGPFSGNTIYF.

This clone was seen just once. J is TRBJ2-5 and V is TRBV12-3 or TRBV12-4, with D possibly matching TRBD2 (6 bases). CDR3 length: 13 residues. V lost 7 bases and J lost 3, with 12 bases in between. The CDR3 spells CASTKRVEETQYF. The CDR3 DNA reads TGTGCCAGCACCAAGCGGGTTGAAGAGACCCAGTACTTC.

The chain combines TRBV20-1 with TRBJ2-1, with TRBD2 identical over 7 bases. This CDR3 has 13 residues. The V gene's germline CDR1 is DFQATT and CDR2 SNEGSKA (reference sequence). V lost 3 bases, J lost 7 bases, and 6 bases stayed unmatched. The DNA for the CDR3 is TGCAGTGCTAGTCGCGGGAGTTTAAATGAGCAGTTCTTC. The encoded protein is CSASRGSLNEQFF.

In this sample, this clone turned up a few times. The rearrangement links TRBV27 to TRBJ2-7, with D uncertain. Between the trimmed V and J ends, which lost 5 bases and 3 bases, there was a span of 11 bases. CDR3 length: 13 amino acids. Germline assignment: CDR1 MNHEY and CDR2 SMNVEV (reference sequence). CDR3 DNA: TGTGCCAGCAGTCTTGACAAATACTACGAGCAGTACTTC. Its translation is CASSLDKYYEQYF.

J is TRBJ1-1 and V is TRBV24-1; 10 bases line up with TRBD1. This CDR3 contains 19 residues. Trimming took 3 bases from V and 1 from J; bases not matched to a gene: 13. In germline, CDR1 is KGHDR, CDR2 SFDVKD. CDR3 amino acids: CATSDTGQGGGVGNTEAFF. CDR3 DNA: TGTGCCACCAGTGATACCGGACAGGGGGGAGGGGTTGGGAACACTGAAGCTTTCTTT.

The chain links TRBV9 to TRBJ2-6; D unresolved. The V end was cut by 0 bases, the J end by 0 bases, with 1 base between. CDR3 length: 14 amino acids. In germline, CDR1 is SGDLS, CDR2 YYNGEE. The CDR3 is CASSVVSGANVLTF. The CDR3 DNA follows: TGTGCCAGCAGCGTAGTCTCTGGGGCCAACGTCCTGACTTTC.

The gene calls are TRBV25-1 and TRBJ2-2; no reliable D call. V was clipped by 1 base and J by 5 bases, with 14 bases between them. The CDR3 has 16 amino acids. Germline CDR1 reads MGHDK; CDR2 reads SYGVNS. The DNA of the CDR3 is TGTGCCAGCAGTGAATGGGAACTTTCACCAACCGGGGAGCTGTTTTTT. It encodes CASSEWELSPTGELFF.

The CDR3 DNA is TGTGCCAGCAGCGTCAGACAGGAGAAGGAGGTAGAGACCCAGTACTTC. This gives the protein CASSVRQEKEVETQYF. This chain joins TRBV9 and TRBJ2-5, with D perhaps TRBD1 (6 bases). The CDR3 totals 16 residues. The V end was cut by 2 bases, the J end by 4 bases, with 18 bases between. CDR1 and CDR2 from the germline V gene are SGDLS and YYNGEE.

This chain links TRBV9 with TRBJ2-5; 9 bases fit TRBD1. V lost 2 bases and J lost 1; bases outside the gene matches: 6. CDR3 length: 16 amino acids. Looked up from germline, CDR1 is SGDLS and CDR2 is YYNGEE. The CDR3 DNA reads TGTGCCAGCAGCGTGCGACAGGGGGACCTCCAAGAGACCCAGTACTTC. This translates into CASSVRQGDLQETQYF.

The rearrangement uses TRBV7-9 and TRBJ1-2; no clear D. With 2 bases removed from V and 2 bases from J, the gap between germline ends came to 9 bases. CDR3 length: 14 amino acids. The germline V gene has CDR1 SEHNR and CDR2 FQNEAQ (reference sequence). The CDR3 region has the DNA TGTGCCAGCAGCTTAAGGGAGGGCAACTATGGCTACACCTTC. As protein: CASSLREGNYGYTF.

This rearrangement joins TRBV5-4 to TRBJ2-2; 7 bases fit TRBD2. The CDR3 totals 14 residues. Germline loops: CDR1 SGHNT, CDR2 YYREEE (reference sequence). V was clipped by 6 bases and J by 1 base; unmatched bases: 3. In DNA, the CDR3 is TGTGCCAGCAAGGCGGGGGAGAACACCGGGGAGCTGTTTTTT. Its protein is CASKAGENTGELFF.

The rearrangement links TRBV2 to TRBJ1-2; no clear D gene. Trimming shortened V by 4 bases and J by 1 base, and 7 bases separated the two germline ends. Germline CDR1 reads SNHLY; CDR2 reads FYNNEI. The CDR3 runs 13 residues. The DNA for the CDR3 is TGTGCCAGCAGTGCCCGGGTTAACTATGGCTACACCTTC. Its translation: CASSARVNYGYTF.

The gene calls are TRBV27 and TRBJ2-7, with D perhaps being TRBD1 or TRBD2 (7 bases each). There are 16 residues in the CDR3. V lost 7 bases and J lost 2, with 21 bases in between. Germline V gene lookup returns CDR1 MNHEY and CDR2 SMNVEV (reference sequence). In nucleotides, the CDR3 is TGTGCCAGCATCCACCCTGGGGGGGACAGCCCCTACGAGCAGTACTTC. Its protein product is CASIHPGGDSPYEQYF.

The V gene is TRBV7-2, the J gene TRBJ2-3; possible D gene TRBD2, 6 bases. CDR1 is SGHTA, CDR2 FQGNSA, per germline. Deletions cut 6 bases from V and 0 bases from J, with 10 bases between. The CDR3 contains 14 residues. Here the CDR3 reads CASRLAASTDTQYF. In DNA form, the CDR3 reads TGTGCCAGCAGACTAGCCGCTAGCACAGATACGCAGTATTTT. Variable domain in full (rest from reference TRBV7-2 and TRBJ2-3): GAGVSQSPSNKVTEKGKDVELRCDPISGHTALYWYRQSLGQGLEFLIYFQGNSAPDKSGLPSDRFSAERTGGSVSTLTIQRTQQEDSAVYLCASRLAASTDTQYFGPGTRLTVL.

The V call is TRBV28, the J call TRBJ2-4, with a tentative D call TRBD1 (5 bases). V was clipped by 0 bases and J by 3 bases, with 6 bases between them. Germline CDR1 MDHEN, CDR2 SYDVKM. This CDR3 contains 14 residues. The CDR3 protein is CASSLWQGKNIQYF. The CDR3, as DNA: TGTGCCAGCAGTTTATGGCAGGGCAAAAACATTCAGTACTTC.

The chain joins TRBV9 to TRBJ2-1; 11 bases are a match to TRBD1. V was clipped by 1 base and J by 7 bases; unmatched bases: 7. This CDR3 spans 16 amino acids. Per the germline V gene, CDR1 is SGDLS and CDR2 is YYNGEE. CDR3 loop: CASSVSGQGAWNEQFF. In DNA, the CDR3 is TGTGCCAGCAGCGTAAGTGGACAGGGGGCTTGGAATGAGCAGTTCTTC.

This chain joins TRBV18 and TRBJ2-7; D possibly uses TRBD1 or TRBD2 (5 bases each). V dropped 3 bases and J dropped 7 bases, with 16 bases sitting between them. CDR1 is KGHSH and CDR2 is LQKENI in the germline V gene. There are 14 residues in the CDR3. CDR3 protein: CASSPREGSGEQYF. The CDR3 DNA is TGTGCCAGCTCACCCCGCGAGGGGTCGGGAGAGCAGTACTTC.